This T cell receptor (beta chain) stems from a study of metastatic and nonmetastatic thyroid tumors. Study-wide context: Blood and tumor or nodule tissue repertoires from malignant and benign thyroid patients were compared. Overall study findings and caveats: Versus benign nodules, malignant thyroid tumors reportedly had significantly higher TCR beta diversity, in blood and tumor.

Patients were all untreated before their thyroid surgery. Original methodology: Clinicopathological groups supplied CDR3 differences that were used to build a distant-metastasis classifier for papillary thyroid cancer. TCRdb called clones again from the PCR reads with MiXCR. The V and J calls were not made by the authors but by TCRdb's processing. The top ten clones hold 25% to 30% of a sample with 7,000 to 8,500 clones, roughly 27% of them seen once. This clone is labeled as medium-sized. The antigen is not known. The germline gives CDR1 SGHVS, CDR2 FQNEAQ. V shed 2 bases and J shed 4 bases, with 5 bases lying between them. There are 13 residues in the CDR3.

Sequencing input: tumor tissue. V gene TRBV7-8 combines with J gene TRBJ2-2; D gene ambiguous. The sequence was collected from a female donor with papillary thyroid cancer or a benign thyroid nodule (not recorded which). Some clones in this sample may be carry-over from other donors' samples. CDR3 nucleotides: TGTGCCAGCAGCTTACTGTTCACCGGGGAGCTGTTTTTT. Protein: CASSLLFTGELFF.